This T cell receptor beta chain was identified in a study of blood T cell repertoires in COVID-19. The assay was immunoSEQ multiplex PCR, and TCRdb's table has in-frame clones only and misses some. The sample lists 350,000 to 400,000 clones, around 87% occurring once. V shed 0 bases and J shed 0 bases, with 8 bases lying between them. The CDR3 totals 15 residues. Germline CDR1 is MNHNS and CDR2 is SASEGT. Across about two dozen US areas, participants ranged in age from about 18 to 90 years. The clonotype was recovered from a woman aged 30 to 39 with acute COVID-19. The chain has TRBV6-1 and TRBJ1-2; D call uncertain. The sample taken for sequencing was PBMCs or T cells enriched from blood (not recorded which). CDR3: CASSEAGRSNYGYTF. The CDR3 nucleotides are TGTGCCAGCAGTGAAGCCGGCAGGTCTAACTATGGCTACACCTTC.